This TCR beta chain was sequenced in a study of CD8+ T cells in alopecia areata. Regarding the study as a whole: Lesional scalp exceeded normal scalp in clonality, especially in alopecia totalis/universalis.

Only a few counts were recorded for this clone. As yet, its antigen is unknown. TCR sequencing used cDNA made by reverse transcription of extracted RNA. Clones were read by immunoSEQ multiplex PCR, and TCRdb kept only the in-frame ones, dropping some. In the table there are under 300,000 clones, 67% of which are singletons. The CDR3 is 13 residues long. V was trimmed by 4 bases and J by 2 bases, leaving 8 bases between them. The germline V gene encodes CDR1 SEHNR and CDR2 FQNEAQ (reference sequence). The TCR originated in a human donor with alopecia areata. The chain employs TRBV7-9 and TRBJ2-5; unclear D gene. The specimen comprised CD4+ T cells sorted from blood, sampled at week 0. CDR3: CASSSLWQETQYF. CDR3 nucleotide sequence: TGTGCCAGCAGCTCCCTATGGCAAGAGACCCAGTACTTC. The variable domain in full, with the rest retrieved from reference TRBV7-9 and TRBJ2-5, is DTGVSQNPRHKITKRGQNVTFRCDPISEHNRLYWYRQTLGQGPEFLTYFQNEAQLEKSRLLSDRFSAERPKGSFSTLEIQRTEQGDSAMYLCASSSLWQETQYFGPGTRLLVL.